This T cell receptor beta chain stems from a study of blood T cell repertoires in COVID-19 (dated by TCRdb to about 2020). For the study in its entirety: Collaborator samples came from the United States, Italy and Spain and covered acute and convalescent phases of COVID-19. The prospective study material was composed of cDNA or gDNA derived from T cells, B-cell-depleted T cells, or PBMCs. The dataset comprised deeply sampled blood TCRbeta repertoires from subjects exposed to, actively infected with, or recovered from COVID-19. A freely available public database, intended as a resource for researchers studying the immune response to SARS-CoV-2, is where the repertoires were released. Samples came from the ongoing ImmuneRACE study (first 160 participants) plus 1,254 subjects from 6 global collaborators. Nearly every sample came with metadata listing a de-identified subject ID, COVID-19 status, age in years and sex. HLA class I and class II types, where available, came from metadata supplied by the sample provider rather than from assay-based typing. Beyond this particular receptor, the publication reports: The amount of clinical and demographic metadata varied by source and participant and was provided uncurated.

TCRbeta CDR3 regions were amplified from genomic DNA by means of the immunoSEQ Assay, a bias-controlled multiplex PCR. In the source study's methods: Nucleated cell counts per sample were estimated from amplification of reference gene primers within the assay. Sequence reads were collapsed and filtered to measure the absolute abundance of every unique TCRbeta CDR3 rearrangement. Productive Simpson clonality was computed per sample as the square root of Simpson's diversity index over productive rearrangements. The source is immuneACCESS, and TCRdb retained only in-frame sequences with V and J called. Part of the clones is not carried over; for the studies checked, unresolved V genes explain less than half of this, and the remainder is unexplained. V and J calls and clone size are those listed in that table; D and trimming were worked out from the DNA. This sample comprises 200,000 to 300,000 clones, approximately 83% of them detected only once. Of the sample, 8.9% falls within the top ten clones.

Collaborating institutions collected whole blood in K2EDTA tubes following their own protocols. Collaborator samples were shipped for TCRbeta analysis as frozen whole blood, isolated PBMCs, or DNA extracted from either sample type. V loses 3 bases, J loses 7 bases, and the germline ends lie 13 bases apart. The cysteine opens and the phenylalanine closes a CDR3 of 14 amino acids. The sequence is cut down to CDR3 DNA, 42 bases in frame from base 1. The germline V gene gives CDR1 as SNHLY and CDR2 as FYNNEI. To note about this clone: It lacks a known antigen. No per-base quality is available; no much larger clone lies one base away.

The sequenced sample consisted of peripheral blood. The sequence came from an elderly man with acute or convalescent COVID-19. Here the chain combines TRBV2 and TRBJ1-3; a tentative D call is TRBD1 (6 bases match). CDR3 protein: CASSDRGVGNTIYF. The DNA reads as follows: TGTGCCAGCAGTGACAGGGGCGTCGGGAACACCATATATTTT.